The clone carrying this TCR beta chain has at least ten counts. Its antigen is unidentified. This sample is drawn from a study of Graves' ophthalmopathy and Graves' hyperthyroidism. Findings and limits, study-wide: Stable hyperthyroidism and ophthalmopathy were told apart by a 13-signature model, which achieved about 88% sensitivity and over 65% specificity.

Researchers took RNA transcripts and amplified TCR beta CDR3 regions from them. Investigators did first-round RT-PCR with HTBI primers, then second-round multiplex PCR. TCRdb independently ran MiXCR on the multiplex PCR reads; one entry per CDR3 protein. The data hold around 1,000,000 distinct CDR3 sequences, with about two fifths observed a single time. The CDR3 runs to 15 residues. Germline V lookup: CDR1 DFQATT, CDR2 SNEGSKA (reference sequence). Trimming pared 4 bases from V and 2 bases from J, leaving 15 bases between. Pregnant or lactating patients and those with other autoimmune diseases or uncontrolled infections were excluded.

The V call is TRBV20-1, the J call TRBJ1-5; D is possibly TRBD1 (6 bases). The clonotype was recovered from an adult man with Graves' hyperthyroidism. The sequencing input was peripheral blood or thyroid tissue (not recorded which). This CDR3 is CSATEWDTGNQPQHF. The CDR3 nucleotides are TGCAGTGCTACAGAGTGGGACACGGGCAATCAGCCCCAGCATTTT.